This is a list of T cell receptor beta chains from one sample in a study of blood T cell repertoires in COVID-19. Produced via immunoSEQ multiplex PCR; TCRdb's table is partial and in-frame only. This sample yields over 30,000 clones, of which roughly nine tenths are seen a single time; 9% to 13% belongs to the top ten. Sequencing was carried out using peripheral blood. All receptors derive from a man in his 70s with acute or convalescent COVID-19. Both conserved end residues are part of each CDR3. Fields, in order: clone size, J gene, D gene, V gene, CDR3 DNA, CDR3 protein. D genes are given only for firm matches. Only some rows state a clone size, as once, few, many or a class for expanded clones.

NA,TRBJ2-2,NA,TRBV7-9,TGTGCCAGCAGCTCCCTTTTTGGCGGAACGAACACCGGGGAGCTGTTTTTT,CASSSLFGGTNTGELFF
few,TRBJ1-4,NA,TRBV6-5,TGTGCCAGCAGTAGAGGGTGGGCTAATGAAAAACTGTTTTTT,CASSRGWANEKLFF
NA,TRBJ2-3,NA,TRBV28,TGTGCCAGCTCCCGAATAGGGGCAGATACGCAGTATTTT,CASSRIGADTQYF
once,TRBJ2-2,NA,TRBV9,TGTGCCAGCAGCCCACTATCGGGGGGCCCCGGGGAGCTGTTTTTT,CASSPLSGGPGELFF
NA,TRBJ2-1,TRBD1,TRBV6-5,TGTGCCAGCAGTCTCACTACAGGGGGCGATGAGCAGTTCTTC,CASSLTTGGDEQFF
NA,TRBJ2-3,TRBD2,TRBV18,TGTGCCAGCTCGAGGGAGGGGGATACGCAGTATTTT,CASSREGDTQYF
NA,TRBJ1-1,TRBD1,TRBV10-1,TGCGCCACACCTCTCAGGACAGGGCGGACTGAAGCTTTCTTT,CATPLRTGRTEAFF
once,TRBJ1-3,NA,TRBV28,TGTGCCAGCAAGTTACAGGGAGTGGGTGGAAACACCATATATTTT,CASKLQGVGGNTIYF
NA,TRBJ1-2,NA,TRBV19,TGTGCCAGTAGTATTACTTTGGACAGAACTAACTATGGCTACACCTTC,CASSITLDRTNYGYTF
once,TRBJ2-1,NA,TRBV10-3,TGTGCCATCAGTGAGTCGATGGGCAGGGGAAAGCAGTTCTTC,CAISESMGRGKQFF
NA,TRBJ1-1,TRBD1,TRBV7-9,TGTGCCAGCAGATCTAGGACAGGGCTCACTGAAGCTTTCTTT,CASRSRTGLTEAFF
NA,TRBJ2-3,TRBD2,TRBV5-1,TGCGCCAGCAGCTTGGCGGGACCTACTAGCGGGAGTACAGATACGCAGTATTTT,CASSLAGPTSGSTDTQYF
NA,TRBJ2-1,NA,TRBV24-1,TGTGCCACCAGTGATCATCAAGCGACCTACAATGAGCAGTTCTTC,CATSDHQATYNEQFF
once,TRBJ1-6,NA,TRBV5-1,TGCGCCAGCAGCTTGGAGGGACACATTAATTCACCCCTCCACTTT,CASSLEGHINSPLHF
NA,TRBJ2-7,TRBD2,TRBV15,TGTGCCACCAGCACTAGCGGGAGAATTTACGAGCAGTACTTC,CATSTSGRIYEQYF
NA,TRBJ2-2,TRBD1,TRBV7-2,TGTGCCAGCAGCTTATTGGGACAGGGGTACGCCGGGGAGCTGTTTTTT,CASSLLGQGYAGELFF
NA,TRBJ2-5,TRBD2,TRBV3-1/TRBV3-2,TGTGCCAGCAGCCAAGACGAGGCTAGCGGTAAAGAGACCCAGTACTTC,CASSQDEASGKETQYF
NA,TRBJ2-7,NA,TRBV5-4,TGTGCCAGCAGCTTGATAGGAGGGACCCACGAGCAGTACTTC,CASSLIGGTHEQYF
NA,TRBJ2-3,TRBD1,TRBV19,TGTGCCAGTAGTCCACCGGGACAGGCCGGGGATACGCAGTATTTT,CASSPPGQAGDTQYF
few,TRBJ1-1,TRBD1,TRBV11-3,TGTGCCAGCGCGGGACAGGAAAGCACTGAAGCTTTCTTT,CASAGQESTEAFF
NA,TRBJ1-3,NA,TRBV19,TGTGCCAGTAGTATCAGGATTACAAGCTCTGGAAACACCATATATTTT,CASSIRITSSGNTIYF
NA,TRBJ1-2,TRBD1,TRBV12-3/TRBV12-4,TGTGCCAGCAGCCAGGGACAGCCCTATGGCTACACCTTC,CASSQGQPYGYTF
NA,TRBJ1-4,NA,TRBV6-5,TGTGCCAGCAGTTACGGTGTTGGCGAAAAACTGTTTTTT,CASSYGVGEKLFF
NA,TRBJ2-7,TRBD1,TRBV28,TGTGCCAGCAGTGTACAGGGGGGTTCCTACGAGCAGTACTTC,CASSVQGGSYEQYF
NA,TRBJ2-1,TRBD1,TRBV5-5,TGTGCCAGCAGCTTGAGGACAGGGGGTTACAATGAGCAGTTCTTC,CASSLRTGGYNEQFF
NA,TRBJ2-3,TRBD2,TRBV24-1,TGTGCCACCAGTGATCCCGGGACTAGCGGGAGTACAGATACGCAGTATTTT,CATSDPGTSGSTDTQYF
once,TRBJ1-6,NA,TRBV2,TGTGCCAGCAGTAGACTTCCTGATGGTTCACCCCTCCACTTT,CASSRLPDGSPLHF
NA,TRBJ2-1,NA,TRBV6-1,TGTGCCAGCAGTGAAGCGTATCCTGAATTGAGCAATGAGCAGTTCTTC,CASSEAYPELSNEQFF
NA,TRBJ1-5,TRBD1,TRBV28,TGTGCCAGCGTTAAGGGCAGGGACAGGGATAGCAATCAGCCCCAGCATTTT,CASVKGRDRDSNQPQHF
NA,TRBJ2-7,NA,TRBV15,TGTGCCACCAGCAGAGATCTTGCGGCCTACGAGCAGTACTTC,CATSRDLAAYEQYF
once,TRBJ1-1,NA,TRBV18,TGTGCCAGCTCACCACATATTCCGGGGGTGAACACTGAAGCTTTCTTT,CASSPHIPGVNTEAFF
few,TRBJ1-2,NA,TRBV13,TGTGCCAGCAGCTTAAGAGGGTCCGGCTACACCTTC,CASSLRGSGYTF
NA,TRBJ2-7,TRBD2,TRBV3-1/TRBV3-2,TGTGCCAGCAGCAATGGGGCGGGAGCGGGGGAGCAGTACTTC,CASSNGAGAGEQYF
NA,TRBJ2-7,TRBD2,TRBV3-1/TRBV3-2,TGTGCCAGCAGCCCAGGTTTAGCGGGGCCCTTGGAGCAGTACTTC,CASSPGLAGPLEQYF
NA,TRBJ2-4,NA,TRBV5-1,TGCGCCAGCAGCTTGGCGGTGGGACAAGCCAAAAACATTCAGTACTTC,CASSLAVGQAKNIQYF
NA,TRBJ2-3,NA,TRBV18,TGTGCCAGCCAAGTAGTCTCGGATACGCAGTATTTT,CASQVVSDTQYF
NA,TRBJ1-6,NA,TRBV5-6,TGTGCCAGCAGCTTGACAGGGCTAAGGTCACCCCTCCACTTT,CASSLTGLRSPLHF
NA,TRBJ2-7,TRBD2,TRBV5-1,TGCGCCAGCAGCCGAGAGCGGGAGAGGAGGTACGAGCAGTACTTC,CASSRERERRYEQYF
NA,TRBJ2-7,TRBD1,TRBV2,TGTGCCAGCAGCTGGGACAGGGGGCTGCACGAGCAGTACTTC,CASSWDRGLHEQYF
few,TRBJ2-5,NA,TRBV2,TGTGCCAGCAGCCCAGGAGGGGAGACCCAGTACTTC,CASSPGGETQYF
NA,TRBJ2-3,NA,TRBV19,TGTGCCAGTAGTATAGGTTACACAGATACGCAGTATTTT,CASSIGYTDTQYF
NA,TRBJ1-4,TRBD1,TRBV19,TGTGCCAGTAGTATAACCGGGACAGAGGAGGAAAAACTGTTTTTT,CASSITGTEEEKLFF
NA,TRBJ1-3,TRBD1,TRBV9,TGTGCCAGCAGCGGACAGGGGGCTGGAAACACCATATATTTT,CASSGQGAGNTIYF
few,TRBJ1-1,NA,TRBV28,TGTGCCAGCAGTAATCCGACCGCGGGGAACACTGAAGCTTTCTTT,CASSNPTAGNTEAFF
NA,TRBJ2-7,NA,TRBV12-3/TRBV12-4,TGTGCCAGCGGATTCAAGGGGGAGCAGTACTTC,CASGFKGEQYF
once,TRBJ1-2,TRBD1,TRBV19,TGTGCCAGTAGTATAGATTCGACAGGGGGTCTTGGCTACACCTTC,CASSIDSTGGLGYTF
NA,TRBJ1-3,TRBD1,TRBV6-5,TGTGCCAGCAGTATCGGACAGGTCTATGGAAACACCATATATTTT,CASSIGQVYGNTIYF
once,TRBJ2-5,NA,TRBV6-6,TGTGCCAGCAGAAAGAGTGACAGCCAAGAGACCCAGTACTTC,CASRKSDSQETQYF
NA,TRBJ1-4,NA,TRBV9,TGTGCCAGCTCCCTCGGTGGAGCAACTAATGAAAAACTGTTTTTT,CASSLGGATNEKLFF
NA,TRBJ1-3,NA,TRBV6-5,TGTGCCAGCAGCGGACAGAGTGGAAACACCATATATTTT,CASSGQSGNTIYF
NA,TRBJ2-3,NA,TRBV11-2,TGTGCCAGCAGCTTGGGACTCAGCACAGATACGCAGTATTTT,CASSLGLSTDTQYF
NA,TRBJ2-1,TRBD1,TRBV18,TGTGCCAGCTCGCCGGGACAGGGCTCCTACAATGAGCAGTTCTTC,CASSPGQGSYNEQFF
NA,TRBJ2-2,NA,TRBV9,TGTGCCAGCAGCGTAGCCTCCCTACGCACCGGGGAGCTGTTTTTT,CASSVASLRTGELFF
NA,TRBJ1-5,TRBD1,TRBV5-1,TGCGCCAGCAGCTTGCTTTCTAGGACAGGGAAAAATCGCAATCAGCCCCAGCATTTT,CASSLLSRTGKNRNQPQHF
NA,TRBJ1-6,NA,TRBV18,TGTGCCAGCTCCCAGGCCACAAATAATTCACCCCTCCACTTT,CASSQATNNSPLHF
NA,TRBJ2-3,NA,TRBV2,TGTGCCAGCAGGAGGGTCTCTAGCACAGATACGCAGTATTTT,CASRRVSSTDTQYF
NA,TRBJ1-1,NA,TRBV7-3,TGTGCCAGCAGCTTAACCCTAAACACTGAAGCTTTCTTT,CASSLTLNTEAFF